These T cell receptor beta chains were read from a single sample in a study of T cell repertoires in cytomegalovirus infection. TCRdb independently ran MiXCR on the reads; one entry per CDR3 protein. Of 200,000 to 300,000 distinct CDR3 sequences in the sample, over 8% are singletons; the top ten hold about 15%. The sequenced sample was PBMCs. The receptors were sampled from a human donor in good health (CMV status not recorded). Some clones in this sample may be carry-over from other donors' samples. The CDR3 runs from the conserved cysteine through the conserved F or W. Each record gives: CDR3 protein, CDR3 DNA, clone size, V gene, D gene, J gene. D genes are given only for firm matches. The size of a clone is reported for some rows only, either as once, few or many, or as a class for expanded clones.

CDR3 protein: CASSLTSGRADEQFF; CDR3 DNA: TGTGCCAGCAGTCTGACTAGCGGGAGGGCCGATGAGCAGTTCTTC; clone size: many; V gene: TRBV12-3/TRBV12-4; D gene: TRBD2; J gene: TRBJ2-1
CDR3 protein: CATKSRDHLYGYTF; CDR3 DNA: TGTGCCACCAAATCAAGAGACCACCTCTATGGCTACACCTTC; clone size: many; V gene: TRBV28; D gene: NA; J gene: TRBJ1-2
CDR3 protein: CATREGNTEAFF; CDR3 DNA: TGTGCCACCAGGGAAGGGAACACTGAAGCTTTCTTT; clone size: few; V gene: TRBV15; D gene: NA; J gene: TRBJ1-1
CDR3 protein: CASSEARQGPYGYTF; CDR3 DNA: TGTGCCAGCAGTGAAGCCCGGCAGGGCCCATATGGCTACACCTTC; clone size: NA; V gene: TRBV6-1; D gene: NA; J gene: TRBJ1-2
CDR3 protein: CASSAREGLYSNQPQHF; CDR3 DNA: TGTGCCAGCAGTGCCCGGGAAGGGCTTTATAGCAATCAGCCCCAGCATTTT; clone size: many; V gene: TRBV2; D gene: NA; J gene: TRBJ1-5
CDR3 protein: CASSRPGRETETQYF; CDR3 DNA: TGTGCCAGTAGTCGTCCAGGGCGGGAGACAGAGACCCAGTACTTC; clone size: NA; V gene: TRBV19; D gene: TRBD2; J gene: TRBJ2-5
CDR3 protein: CASSLWDTDDEQYF; CDR3 DNA: TGTGCCAGCAGCTTATGGGACACCGATGACGAGCAGTACTTC; clone size: NA; V gene: TRBV7-9; D gene: NA; J gene: TRBJ2-7
CDR3 protein: CASSERGGVTGELFF; CDR3 DNA: TGTGCCAGCAGTGAGAGGGGGGGAGTCACCGGGGAGCTGTTTTTT; clone size: NA; V gene: TRBV25-1; D gene: NA; J gene: TRBJ2-2
CDR3 protein: CASSKWSDQPQHF; CDR3 DNA: TGTGCCAGCAGCAAATGGTCAGATCAGCCCCAGCATTTT; clone size: many; V gene: TRBV28; D gene: NA; J gene: TRBJ1-5
CDR3 protein: CSGGHDSYEQYF; CDR3 DNA: TGCAGCGGGGGACACGACTCCTACGAGCAGTACTTC; clone size: many; V gene: TRBV29-1; D gene: NA; J gene: TRBJ2-7
CDR3 protein: CASSLDQGPSYEQYF; CDR3 DNA: TGTGCCAGCAGCTTAGATCAGGGTCCCTCCTACGAGCAGTACTTC; clone size: NA; V gene: TRBV7-9; D gene: NA; J gene: TRBJ2-7
CDR3 protein: CASRPRGRENTEAFF; CDR3 DNA: TGTGCCAGCAGACCGAGGGGGCGGGAGAACACTGAAGCTTTCTTT; clone size: many; V gene: TRBV11-2; D gene: TRBD1; J gene: TRBJ1-1
CDR3 protein: CSVTSDSFNEQFF; CDR3 DNA: TGCAGTGTCACTAGCGATTCCTTCAATGAGCAGTTCTTC; clone size: NA; V gene: TRBV20-1; D gene: TRBD2; J gene: TRBJ2-1
CDR3 protein: CASSFVRGANYGYTF; CDR3 DNA: TGTGCCAGCAGCTTCGTCAGGGGGGCTAACTATGGCTACACCTTC; clone size: few; V gene: TRBV7-9; D gene: TRBD1; J gene: TRBJ1-2
CDR3 protein: CASSTTSGKGYEQYF; CDR3 DNA: TGTGCCAGCAGCACGACTAGCGGGAAAGGCTACGAGCAGTACTTC; clone size: many; V gene: TRBV6-2/TRBV6-3; D gene: TRBD2; J gene: TRBJ2-7
CDR3 protein: CASSLAVVRERAFF; CDR3 DNA: TGTGCCAGCAGCTTAGCGGTTGTCAGGGAGCGAGCTTTCTTT; clone size: many; V gene: TRBV7-2; D gene: NA; J gene: TRBJ1-1
CDR3 protein: CSARGTGPTDTQYF; CDR3 DNA: TGCAGTGCCCGAGGGACAGGCCCCACAGATACGCAGTATTTT; clone size: NA; V gene: TRBV20-1; D gene: TRBD1; J gene: TRBJ2-3
CDR3 protein: CASSTDRHNEQFF; CDR3 DNA: TGTGCCAGCAGCACGGACAGGCACAATGAGCAGTTCTTC; clone size: NA; V gene: TRBV7-9; D gene: TRBD1; J gene: TRBJ2-1
CDR3 protein: CASSFLYRDEQFF; CDR3 DNA: TGTGCCAGCAGCTTCCTGTACAGAGATGAGCAGTTCTTC; clone size: many; V gene: TRBV7-2; D gene: NA; J gene: TRBJ2-1
CDR3 protein: CASSRTGTDNEQFF; CDR3 DNA: TGTGCCAGCTCACGAACCGGGACAGACAATGAGCAGTTCTTC; clone size: many; V gene: TRBV18; D gene: TRBD1; J gene: TRBJ2-1
CDR3 protein: CASRGGIGSYNEQFF; CDR3 DNA: TGCGCCAGCAGGGGGGGAATAGGGTCCTACAATGAGCAGTTCTTC; clone size: NA; V gene: TRBV5-1; D gene: NA; J gene: TRBJ2-1
CDR3 protein: CASSLEGEYEQYF; CDR3 DNA: TGTGCCAGCAGCTTGGAGGGGGAATACGAGCAGTACTTC; clone size: many; V gene: TRBV11-2; D gene: NA; J gene: TRBJ2-7
CDR3 protein: CASSRAIGTNYGYTF; CDR3 DNA: TGTGCCAGCAGCCGCGCAATAGGGACTAACTATGGCTACACCTTC; clone size: many; V gene: TRBV7-2; D gene: NA; J gene: TRBJ1-2
CDR3 protein: CASSYRTPPAINEQFF; CDR3 DNA: TGTGCCAGCAGTTATCGGACCCCGCCCGCGATCAATGAGCAGTTCTTC; clone size: many; V gene: TRBV6-5; D gene: NA; J gene: TRBJ2-1
CDR3 protein: CASSLNLYEQYF; CDR3 DNA: TGTGCCAGCAGCTTAAATCTCTACGAGCAGTACTTC; clone size: NA; V gene: TRBV7-9; D gene: NA; J gene: TRBJ2-7
CDR3 protein: CASIPGTENYGYTF; CDR3 DNA: TGTGCCAGCATCCCCGGGACGGAGAATTATGGCTACACCTTC; clone size: many; V gene: TRBV7-2; D gene: NA; J gene: TRBJ1-2
CDR3 protein: CASSLGPAGGSGELFF; CDR3 DNA: TGTGCCAGCAGCTTAGGGCCAGCGGGAGGTTCCGGGGAGCTGTTTTTT; clone size: many; V gene: TRBV7-2; D gene: TRBD2; J gene: TRBJ2-2
CDR3 protein: CASRSGGGRPQETQYF; CDR3 DNA: TGTGCCAGCAGATCCGGCGGGGGGCGCCCCCAAGAGACCCAGTACTTC; clone size: few; V gene: TRBV28; D gene: TRBD2; J gene: TRBJ2-5
CDR3 protein: CATSRDRPGWDYGYTF; CDR3 DNA: TGTGCCACCAGCAGAGACCGACCGGGGTGGGATTATGGCTACACCTTC; clone size: NA; V gene: TRBV15; D gene: NA; J gene: TRBJ1-2
CDR3 protein: CASQTVRGADGYTF; CDR3 DNA: TGTGCCAGCCAAACGGTGAGGGGCGCTGATGGCTACACCTTC; clone size: NA; V gene: TRBV28; D gene: NA; J gene: TRBJ1-2
CDR3 protein: CSARMGQGGNQPQHF; CDR3 DNA: TGCAGTGCTAGGATGGGACAGGGTGGAAATCAGCCCCAGCATTTT; clone size: NA; V gene: TRBV20-1; D gene: TRBD1; J gene: TRBJ1-5
CDR3 protein: CASSSPPAMNTEAFF; CDR3 DNA: TGTGCCAGCAGCTCCCCGCCAGCCATGAACACTGAAGCTTTCTTT; clone size: many; V gene: TRBV7-2; D gene: NA; J gene: TRBJ1-1
CDR3 protein: CASSSSGAIEAFF; CDR3 DNA: TGTGCCAGCAGCTCCTCAGGGGCGATTGAAGCTTTCTTT; clone size: many; V gene: TRBV7-2; D gene: NA; J gene: TRBJ1-1
CDR3 protein: CASSSPPGRTVANSPLHF; CDR3 DNA: TGTGCCAGCAGCTCACCGCCGGGAAGGACAGTAGCTAATTCACCCCTCCACTTT; clone size: many; V gene: TRBV7-2; D gene: NA; J gene: TRBJ1-6
CDR3 protein: CASSFLGGPEAFF; CDR3 DNA: TGTGCCAGCAGCTTTTTAGGGGGCCCTGAAGCTTTCTTT; clone size: many; V gene: TRBV7-2; D gene: TRBD1; J gene: TRBJ1-1
CDR3 protein: CASSSGWAEAFF; CDR3 DNA: TGTGCCAGCAGTTCAGGATGGGCTGAAGCTTTCTTT; clone size: many; V gene: TRBV28; D gene: NA; J gene: TRBJ1-1
CDR3 protein: CASSGLAGVDTQYF; CDR3 DNA: TGTGCCAGTAGCGGACTAGCGGGAGTAGATACGCAGTATTTT; clone size: few; V gene: TRBV19; D gene: TRBD2; J gene: TRBJ2-3
CDR3 protein: CASSLAGLAGANYEQYF; CDR3 DNA: TGTGCCAGCAGCTTAGCCGGGTTAGCGGGGGCCAACTACGAGCAGTACTTC; clone size: many; V gene: TRBV7-2; D gene: TRBD2; J gene: TRBJ2-7
CDR3 protein: CASSQDYASSYEQYF; CDR3 DNA: TGCGCCAGCAGCCAAGATTACGCCAGCTCCTACGAGCAGTACTTC; clone size: many; V gene: TRBV4-1; D gene: NA; J gene: TRBJ2-7